These 20 T cell receptor beta chains came from one sample sequenced in a study of tumor-infiltrating lymphocytes in primary liver carcinoma (dated by TCRdb to the late 2010s). Sequenced on an Illumina HiSeq 2500. A constant-region primer and ProtoScript II reverse transcriptase were used to reverse-transcribe TCRbeta-specific cDNA from roughly 0.5 ug total RNA. TCRbeta libraries were built with three nested multiplex PCR rounds, a slightly modified ARM-PCR procedure. Each of the first two PCR rounds ran for approximately 10 cycles using multiplex TRBV1-TRBV30 forward primers together with a Cbeta reverse primer. TCRdb reran the public reads through fastp at Q25 and MiXCR, keeping productive beta chains. Rows are combined by CDR3 protein, so each entry shows the most common genes and DNA. The sample profile shows around 330,000 distinct CDR3 sequences; around three fifths of them were found once. The ten largest account for about 9.4% of the sample.

TRIzol reagent was used to extract blood RNA from unsorted whole blood, while the DNeasy Blood & Tissue kit provided the germline DNA. The sample was peripheral blood. These receptors were taken from a man aged 40-50 years with primary liver carcinoma and hepatitis B virus infection.

The count of this clonotype is one. An end of the junction does not agree with germline; a read error may underlie this. The rearrangement links TRBV12-3 or TRBV12-4 to TRBJ2-2; 11 bases match TRBD1. This CDR3 comprises 15 residues. Here the CDR3 reads CDSSLRTGGSGELFF. In DNA form, the CDR3 reads TGTGACAGCAGTTTAAGGACAGGGGGCTCCGGGGAGCTGTTTTTT.

V and J are TRBV11-3 and TRBJ2-1, with 14 bases that match TRBD2. The CDR3 loop spans 18 amino acids. Per germline, CDR1 SGHNT and CDR2 YENEEA. Written as DNA, the CDR3 is TGTACCAACAGCTCTCTCTTACCGGGACTAGCGGGAGAATATGAGCAGTTCTTC. This codes for CTNSSLLPGLAGEYEQFF.

At least ten counts were recorded for this clonotype. The chain links TRBV12-5 to TRBJ2-1; 11 bases are a match to TRBD2. CDR3 size: 15 residues. Trimming took 3 bases from V and 6 from J; bases not matched to a gene: 4. In germline, CDR1 is LGHNT, CDR2 FRNRAP. This CDR3 reads CASGFSGRALNEQFF. CDR3 in DNA: TGTGCTAGTGGTTTTAGCGGGAGGGCCCTCAATGAGCAGTTCTTC.

With respect to this clonotype: Possible read error: a much larger clone is one base away. The chain employs TRBV6-6 and TRBJ2-7; D is uncertain. This CDR3 contains 13 residues. Per the germline V gene, CDR1 is MNHNY and CDR2 is SVGAGI (reference sequence). The CDR3 protein is CDSSYGSFGEQYF. The CDR3 DNA reads TGTGACAGCAGTTACGGCTCTTTTGGCGAGCAGTACTTC.

There are many counts of this clonotype. The chain joins TRBV6-5 to TRBJ2-2; 10 bases agree with TRBD1. Germline lookup yields CDR1 MNHEY and CDR2 SVGAGI. With 7 bases clipped from V and 5 bases from J, the junction kept 4 bases outside the gene matches. The CDR3 runs to 14 residues. CDR3 residues: CASTPGQGTGELFF. The CDR3, as DNA: TGTGCCAGCACTCCGGGACAGGGGACCGGGGAGCTGTTTTTT.

Worth noting for this clonotype: The junction shows a germline mismatch at one end, possibly a read error. The chain joins TRBV11-1 to TRBJ1-1; D is unclear. Germline-derived CDR1 and CDR2 are SGHAT and FQDESV (reference sequence). The CDR3 extends over 15 amino acids. The CDR3 is CTSSPLLKLHGKAFF. CDR3 bases: TGTACCAGCAGCCCTCTACTTAAATTGCACGGGAAGGCTTTCTTT.

This chain links TRBV5-1 with TRBJ1-1; tentative D call: TRBD1 (6 bases). Germline V gene sequence: CDR1 SGHRS, CDR2 YFSETQ. V lost 9 bases to trimming and J lost 0 bases, with 33 bases between them. The CDR3 length is 20 residues. This chain's CDR3 is CANSLEKSMSGGAMNTEAFF. Written as DNA, the CDR3 is TGCGCCAACAGTTTGGAAAAGAGTATGAGCGGGGGGGCCATGAACACTGAAGCTTTCTTT.

The CDR3 DNA reads as TGTGCCAGCAGCTTGGACGGCGGTGCGAACACCGGGGAGCTGTTTTTT. Translation: CASSLDGGANTGELFF. The chain employs TRBV5-4 and TRBJ2-2; D ambiguous. The CDR3 extends over 16 amino acids. Germline V gives CDR1 SGHNT, CDR2 YYREEE (reference sequence). Trimming took 0 bases from V and 0 from J, leaving 9 bases between them.

This rearrangement joins TRBV1 to TRBJ1-5; the D call of TRBD1 is as the table states it, not checked on the DNA. TRBV1 is a known pseudogene. CDR3 length: 17 amino acids. CDR3 sequence: CTSSQTETGNSNQPQHF. The CDR3, as DNA: TGCACCAGCAGCCAGACAGAGACAGGGAACAGCAATCAGCCCCAGCATTTT.

The chain links TRBV7-2 to TRBJ1-2, with D possibly TRBD1 on 6 matching bases. Germline CDR1 and CDR2: SGHTA and FQGNSA. This CDR3 has 13 residues. The V end was cut by 3 bases, the J end by 8 bases, with 13 bases between. In DNA form, the CDR3 reads TGTGCCAGCAGCTTCACAGGGACTAAGGGCTACACCTTC. This gives the protein CASSFTGTKGYTF.

Of note for this clonotype: This may be a read error, as it is one base from a much larger clone. The gene calls are TRBV12-3 or TRBV12-4 and TRBJ1-1; D might be TRBD1 (6 bases). V lost 7 bases and J 7 bases, leaving 25 bases between the germline ends. This CDR3 contains 16 residues. The CDR3 region is CASNFGRRLQGGEAFF. The CDR3 DNA follows: TGTGCCAGCAATTTCGGTAGGAGGCTGCAAGGGGGTGAAGCTTTCTTT.

Concerning this clonotype: This sequence may be a read error, since a much larger clone differs from it by one base. The gene calls are TRBV6-1 and TRBJ1-1; a possible D gene is TRBD1 (5 bases). This CDR3 is 13 amino acids long. CDR1 and CDR2 (germline): MNHNS, SASEGT. The CDR3 nucleotides are TGTGTCAGCACCCTTAAGGGAGGGGTTGAAGCTTTCTTT. Translation: CVSTLKGGVEAFF.

A remark on this clonotype: A read error is possible here, since a much larger clone lies one base away. This chain links TRBV12-3 or TRBV12-4 with TRBJ2-7; D is unclear. The CDR3 runs to 13 residues. The CDR3 is CANSLSSEYEQYF. The CDR3 DNA reads as TGTGCCAACAGTTTAAGTTCCGAGTACGAGCAGTACTTC.

The V call is TRBV7-8, the J call TRBJ2-5; 11 bases align to TRBD2. The V gene end was trimmed by 5 bases and the J gene end by 1 base; junction bases not matched to a gene: 6. This CDR3 has 16 amino acids. The germline gives CDR1 SGHVS, CDR2 FQNEAQ. CDR3 nucleotide sequence: TGTGCCAGCAGCACCCGCCTAGCGGGAGGCCAAGAGACCCAGTACTTC. Translated: CASSTRLAGGQETQYF.

On this clonotype: Its ends do not fully match the called genes, so a read error is possible. This chain links TRBV24-1 with TRBJ2-2; no reliable D call. The V gene's germline CDR1 is KGHDR and CDR2 SFDVKD. This CDR3 has 12 amino acids. CDR3 sequence: CVTSVNTGELFF. DNA for the CDR3: TGTGTCACCAGTGTTAACACCGGGGAGCTGTTTTTT.

A remark on this clonotype: Since a much larger clone is just one base distant, this may be a read error. The chain combines TRBV28 with TRBJ2-2; a possible D gene is TRBD2 (6 bases). In germline, CDR1 is MDHEN, CDR2 SYDVKM. V lost 6 bases, J lost 7 bases, and 18 bases lay in between. CDR3 length: 15 amino acids. CDR3 amino acids: CASRPLRGYGGELFF. The CDR3 coding sequence is TGTGCCAGCAGACCCTTACGGGGGTACGGCGGGGAGCTGTTTTTT.

In this sample, this clonotype turned up a few times. The genes are TRBV29-1 and TRBJ1-1; TRBD1 aligns across 7 bases. V was clipped by 7 bases and J by 0 bases; unmatched bases: 8. CDR1 and CDR2 (germline): SQVTM, ANQGSEA. The CDR3 spans 14 residues. The CDR3 loop is CSATETGLNTEAFF. In DNA, the CDR3 is TGCAGCGCTACTGAGACAGGGCTGAACACTGAAGCTTTCTTT. Together with reference TRBV29-1 and TRBJ1-1, the CDR3 gives the full variable domain: SAVISQKPSRDICQRGTSLTIQCQVDSQVTMMFWYRQQPGQSLTLIATANQGSEATYESGFVIDKFPISRPNLTFSTLTVSNMSPEDSSIYLCSATETGLNTEAFFGQGTRLTVV.

Worth noting for this clonotype: Possible read error: a much larger clone is one base away. The chain has TRBV4-1 and TRBJ2-4; unclear D gene. The germline gives CDR1 MGHRA, CDR2 YSYEKL. The CDR3 has 18 amino acids. The DNA of the CDR3 is TGCGCCAGCAGCCAAGATCAGTTATTGAGTTGGGGTAGCAACAGTCAGTACTTC. Residues: CASSQDQLLSWGSNSQYF.

Remarks on this clonotype: A much bigger clone sits one base away, suggesting this may be a read error. V usage is TRBV12-3 or TRBV12-4 and J usage is TRBJ2-1; D is undetermined. The CDR3 runs to 12 residues. V lost 5 bases and J lost 12, with 14 bases in between. CDR3 region: CASSLLGQAQFF. CDR3 nucleotide sequence: TGTGCCAGCAGTCTCCTGGGCCAGGCGCAGTTCTTC.

This clonotype was recorded at least ten times. CDR3 DNA: TGTGCCAGCAGACGCGTGACCGGGACTAGCGCCGGGGAGCTGTTTTTT. Its protein is CASRRVTGTSAGELFF. This rearrangement joins TRBV6-5 to TRBJ2-2; 10 bases match TRBD2. The CDR3 has 16 amino acids. Trimming removed 6 bases from V and 6 bases from J; junction bases left unmatched: 10. Germline V CDR1 and CDR2: MNHEY, SVGAGI.